This T cell receptor beta chain was sequenced in a study of T cells after yellow fever vaccination (dated by TCRdb to the late 2010s). General notes on the study: The SMART-Seq v4 Ultra Low Input RNA kit was used to prepare libraries from fractions with low cell numbers. Bulk TCR alpha and beta repertoires were sequenced longitudinally to track T-cell clones before and after primary and booster YFV17D yellow fever vaccination. Two healthy male donors, one aged 18 to 30 and one aged 30 to 40 years, made up the cohort. Blood was collected at multiple timepoints before and after primary and secondary immunization, and bulk PBMC replicates and cell subsets were isolated.

The treatment or condition label, read with the paper, signifies: live attenuated yellow fever vaccine strain. At each blood-draw timepoint, two biological replicates of bulk PBMCs were obtained. A standard Ficoll-Paque protocol was used to isolate PBMCs from peripheral blood. RNA was extracted with TriZol from bulk PBMCs, CD4 and CD8 fractions, and dextramer-positive and dextramer-negative fractions. TCR cDNA was synthesized by 5'RACE template switching, through which a universal primer site and unique molecular identifiers were introduced. Priming of cDNA synthesis was performed from both the TCR alpha and TCR beta constant segments. Library amplification involved two PCR steps, and the second step added sample barcodes and sequencing adapters. Sequencing of libraries was done on Illumina HiSeq 2500 (2x100 bp) or NovaSeq (2x150 bp). In the source study's methods: MIGEC handled demultiplexing of reads and collapsing into UMI consensus sequences, while MiXCR performed V(D)J alignment. Clonotypes responding to the vaccine were identified with edgeR on replicate PBMC samples, with the criteria of FDR below 0.01 and a log2 fold change above 5 up to day 15. Each bulk clonotype received a CD4 or CD8 identity based on whether the sequenced CD4 or CD8 repertoire contained that clonotype at higher abundance. The public sequencing data were trimmed at Q25 with fastp and processed into clonotypes with MiXCR by TCRdb, which kept only in-frame beta chains. Every CDR3 protein is listed once, alongside the most common genes and DNA of its rows. The V and J calls come from TCRdb's annotation, not from the publication. This sample gives 500,000 to 650,000 distinct CDR3 sequences in total; about 17% of them show up just once. Roughly 17% of the sample goes to the ten largest clones.

Regarding this clonotype: No antigen is known for it. Per-nucleotide qualities are absent, and no much larger clonotype sits a single base away.

Overall study outcomes, separate from this receptor: Compared with the primary T-cell response, the secondary T-cell response was faster but weaker, reaching its peak on day 5 rather than on day 15. Because abundant contaminating clonotypes from the bulk population could be contained in FACS-sorted repertoires, computational filtering was required. Most clones expanded after primary vaccination were re-detected after the booster (about 96% of CD4 and more than 70% of CD8), suggesting broad memory maintenance. Because only two donors were included in the study, the extent to which the findings can be generalized is limited. A small share of clonotypes occurred in both CD4 and CD8 compartments, likely arising from convergent recombination.

Specimen: PBMCs, collected more than 4 days after the first yellow fever vaccination. The TCR originated in a man younger than 35 who received the YFV17D yellow fever vaccine.

Here is the DNA: TGTGCCAGCAGCTTAGAACCGGACAGTAACTATGGCTACACCTTC. Translated, it gives CASSLEPDSNYGYTF. This sequence uses TRBV7-2 and TRBJ1-2, with a weak D call of TRBD1 (6 bases match). Sequences SGHTA (CDR1) and FQGNSA (CDR2) are obtained from the germline V gene. The CDR3 contains 15 residues, cysteine and phenylalanine counted. The CDR3 DNA has 45 bases and is translated from base 1. V loses 1 base, J loses 1 base, and the germline ends lie 10 bases apart.